This TCR beta chain emerged from a study of blood T cell repertoires in COVID-19. Study-level information: Material from acute and convalescent COVID-19 was sourced from the United States, Italy and Spain. PBMCs, B-cell-depleted T cells, or T cells were the source of the cDNA or gDNA that made up the material.

Source study methods: Reference gene primer amplification yielded estimated nucleated cell counts. The table came from immunoSEQ multiplex PCR; TCRdb's copy has only in-frame clones and leaves some out. The DNA was the basis for D and trimming; V, J and clone size are from that table. This table has 30,000 to 40,000 clones, 87% appearing once. After removal of 2 bases from V and 4 bases from J, the junction contained 7 bases not matched to a gene. The V gene's germline CDR1 is SNHLY and CDR2 FYNNEI. The CDR3 runs to 15 residues. The TCR sequence derives from a man in his 60s with acute or convalescent COVID-19. V is TRBV2 and J is TRBJ2-5; the match to TRBD2 covers 7 bases. The sequenced material came from peripheral blood. The CDR3 is CASSELAGFRETQYF. For the CDR3, the DNA is TGTGCCAGCAGTGAATTAGCGGGCTTCCGAGAGACCCAGTACTTC.